This is a list of T cell receptor beta chains from one sample in a study of T cell responses to AZD1222 COVID-19 vaccine. Assay used: immunoSEQ multiplex PCR; TCRdb lists only in-frame clones, some missing. The table records approximately 130,000 clones, around 90% of them present only once. This specimen was peripheral blood, taken 28 days after the second AZD1222 dose. These receptors all come from an adult who received the AZD1222 COVID-19 vaccine. CDR3s include the opening cysteine and the closing phenylalanine or tryptophan. A D gene is named only where the DNA matches it firmly. Clone size appears in some rows only: once, few, many, or a class for an expanded clone.

D gene	J gene	clone size	CDR3 length	V gene	CDR3 protein	CDR3 DNA
.	TRBJ2-3	.	13	TRBV29-1	CSASGTRTDTQYF	TGCAGCGCCTCAGGGACTCGCACAGATACGCAGTATTTT
.	TRBJ1-1	.	15	TRBV6-5	CASSFTGTLNTEAFF	TGTGCCAGCAGTTTTACCGGGACGCTGAACACTGAAGCTTTCTTT
.	TRBJ2-1	.	14	TRBV3-1/TRBV3-2	CASSQAPGGNEQFF	TGTGCCAGCAGCCAAGCTCCAGGTGGGAATGAGCAGTTCTTC
TRBD2	TRBJ2-6	.	16	TRBV9	CASSVGTRAGANVLTF	TGTGCCAGCAGCGTAGGGACTAGGGCTGGGGCCAACGTCCTGACTTTC
.	TRBJ2-6	.	17	TRBV5-5	CASSGPGTPSGANVLTF	TGTGCCAGCAGCGGACCAGGGACCCCCTCTGGGGCCAACGTCCTGACTTTC
TRBD1	TRBJ1-1	.	15	TRBV19	CASRPLDRGNTEAFF	TGTGCCAGTAGGCCGCTGGACAGGGGAAACACTGAAGCTTTCTTT
.	TRBJ1-6	.	17	TRBV7-9	CASSLGGETLAGSPLHF	TGTGCCAGCAGCTTAGGGGGCGAGACCTTAGCGGGTTCACCCCTCCACTTT
.	TRBJ1-5	few	17	TRBV6-2/TRBV6-3	CASSYVRWDGRPQPQHF	TGTGCCAGCAGTTATGTTCGATGGGACGGGCGACCACAGCCCCAGCATTTT
.	TRBJ2-5	once	13	TRBV5-1	CASGRRQEETQYF	TGCGCCAGCGGGCGAAGACAGGAGGAGACCCAGTACTTC
TRBD1	TRBJ1-2	.	16	TRBV18	CASSPTDRGRGYGYTF	TGTGCCAGCTCACCAACGGACAGGGGAAGGGGTTATGGCTACACCTTC
TRBD1	TRBJ1-1	.	13	TRBV6-5	CASSYRGPTEAFF	TGTGCCAGCAGTTACAGGGGGCCCACTGAAGCTTTCTTT
TRBD2	TRBJ2-3	.	15	TRBV6-5	CASSRTSGSYEAQYF	TGTGCCAGCAGCAGGACTAGCGGGAGTTATGAGGCGCAGTATTTT
.	TRBJ2-7	.	14	TRBV4-2	CASSQENWGYEQYF	TGTGCCAGCAGCCAAGAGAACTGGGGCTACGAGCAGTACTTC
.	TRBJ2-7	.	13	TRBV11-3	CASSLGARDDQYF	TGTGCCAGCAGCTTAGGGGCCAGGGACGACCAGTACTTC
TRBD2	TRBJ2-3	.	15	TRBV19	CASSILAGGADTQYF	TGTGCCAGTAGTATCCTAGCGGGAGGCGCCGATACGCAGTATTTT
.	TRBJ1-6	.	14	TRBV5-6	CASSFSSYNSPLHF	TGTGCCAGCAGCTTTAGCTCCTATAATTCACCCCTTCACTTT
.	TRBJ1-4	.	14	TRBV30	CAWSFPAFNEKLFF	TGTGCCTGGAGTTTCCCAGCCTTTAATGAAAAACTGTTTTTT
TRBD2	TRBJ2-7	.	16	TRBV6-2/TRBV6-3	CASSYPRTREVYEQYF	TGTGCCAGCAGTTACCCACGGACTAGGGAAGTCTACGAGCAGTACTTC
.	TRBJ1-1	.	17	TRBV4-3	CASSQDRAASMNTEAFF	TGCGCCAGCAGCCAAGATCGGGCAGCGTCTATGAACACTGAAGCTTTCTTT
.	TRBJ2-5	.	12	TRBV6-2/TRBV6-3	CASSAGAETQYF	TGTGCCAGCAGCGCGGGGGCAGAGACCCAGTACTTC
.	TRBJ1-5	.	9	TRBV19	CASPLCQHF	TGTGCCAGCCCGTTGTGCCAGCATTTT
.	TRBJ1-1	.	12	TRBV6-1	CASSEVRGEAFF	TGTGCCAGCAGTGAAGTCAGGGGAGAAGCTTTCTTT
TRBD1	TRBJ2-3	.	14	TRBV6-8	CASIRDRVTDTQYF	TGTGCCAGCATCCGGGACAGAGTGACAGATACGCAGTATTTT
.	TRBJ2-1	once	15	TRBV6-5	CASSYSFGVGNEQFF	TGTGCCAGCAGTTACTCGTTTGGGGTGGGCAATGAGCAGTTCTTC
TRBD1	TRBJ2-7	.	14	TRBV4-2	CASSQDYRGHEQYF	TGTGCCAGCAGCCAAGATTACAGGGGACACGAGCAGTACTTC
.	TRBJ1-4	.	14	TRBV5-4	CASSLRDMGEKLFF	TGTGCCAGCAGCCTCCGGGACATGGGTGAAAAACTGTTTTTT
TRBD2	TRBJ2-3	.	19	TRBV7-7	CASSLGPSGSGGSTDTQYF	TGTGCTAGCAGCTTAGGCCCCTCGGGTAGCGGGGGTAGCACAGATACGCAGTATTTT
.	TRBJ1-2	.	13	TRBV4-3	CASSQVEFPGYTF	TGCGCCAGCAGCCAAGTTGAGTTCCCTGGCTACACCTTC
.	TRBJ1-4	.	17	TRBV5-5	CASSIPGTSSTNEKLFF	TGTGCCAGCAGCATCCCCGGGACATCCTCAACTAATGAAAAACTGTTTTTT